These T cell receptor beta chains were read from a single sample in a study of blood T cell repertoires in COVID-19. This table comes from immunoSEQ multiplex PCR, and its TCRdb copy is limited to in-frame clones, with some not included. The data show 50,000 or so clones, over 80% seen once. The sequencing sample was made of peripheral blood. Receptors were obtained from a man between 70 and 80 years old with acute or convalescent COVID-19. Each CDR3 is given with its conserved first and last residue. Fields, in order: CDR3 protein, CDR3 DNA, J gene, V gene, clone size, D gene. The D gene is left open where the match is weak. The size field is filled for only some rows; it gives once, few, many or a size class.

cdr3_aa: CASSFGSNEAEAFF
cdr3_nt: TGTGCCAGCAGCTTCGGCAGTAATGAGGCCGAAGCTTTCTTT
j_call: TRBJ1-1
v_call: TRBV7-9
clone_size: NA
d_call: NA

cdr3_aa: CASSFTGQAQETQYF
cdr3_nt: TGTGCCAGCAGCTTCACCGGACAGGCCCAAGAGACCCAGTACTTC
j_call: TRBJ2-5
v_call: TRBV5-8
clone_size: NA
d_call: TRBD1

cdr3_aa: CASSFRRDQPQHF
cdr3_nt: TGTGCCAGCAGCTTTCGCCGGGATCAGCCCCAGCATTTT
j_call: TRBJ1-5
v_call: TRBV7-3
clone_size: NA
d_call: NA

cdr3_aa: CASSPVGQGSFGNTIYF
cdr3_nt: TGTGCCAGCTCACCAGTGGGACAGGGTTCGTTCGGAAACACCATATATTTT
j_call: TRBJ1-3
v_call: TRBV18
clone_size: NA
d_call: TRBD1

cdr3_aa: CASSERGTSGPRGEQFF
cdr3_nt: TGTGCCAGCAGTGAGAGAGGGACTAGCGGGCCAAGGGGTGAGCAGTTCTTC
j_call: TRBJ2-1
v_call: TRBV6-1
clone_size: NA
d_call: TRBD2

cdr3_aa: CAWSGGTGQYF
cdr3_nt: TGTGCCTGGAGTGGAGGGACAGGGCAGTACTTC
j_call: TRBJ2-4
v_call: TRBV30
clone_size: NA
d_call: TRBD1

cdr3_aa: CASSSTGLAKNIQYF
cdr3_nt: TGTGCCAGCAGCTCGACAGGGCTAGCCAAAAACATTCAGTACTTC
j_call: TRBJ2-4
v_call: TRBV9
clone_size: NA
d_call: TRBD1

cdr3_aa: CASSLGQTGANVLTF
cdr3_nt: TGCGCCAGCAGCTTGGGCCAGACTGGGGCCAACGTCCTGACTTTC
j_call: TRBJ2-6
v_call: TRBV5-1
clone_size: once
d_call: NA

cdr3_aa: CASKTGYFDQPQHF
cdr3_nt: TGTGCCAGCAAAACAGGGTACTTCGATCAGCCCCAGCATTTT
j_call: TRBJ1-5
v_call: TRBV6-5
clone_size: NA
d_call: NA

cdr3_aa: CSALPQGNEKLFF
cdr3_nt: TGCAGCGCCCTGCCACAGGGAAATGAAAAACTGTTTTTT
j_call: TRBJ1-4
v_call: TRBV29-1
clone_size: NA
d_call: NA

cdr3_aa: CASSKGQTNYGYTF
cdr3_nt: TGTGCCAGTAGTAAGGGACAGACTAACTATGGCTACACCTTC
j_call: TRBJ1-2
v_call: TRBV19
clone_size: NA
d_call: TRBD1

cdr3_aa: CASSRGGDTKNIQYF
cdr3_nt: TGTGCCAGTAGCCGCGGGGGGGACACCAAAAACATTCAGTACTTC
j_call: TRBJ2-4
v_call: TRBV19
clone_size: NA
d_call: TRBD2

cdr3_aa: CASSPKVRGTSDGYTF
cdr3_nt: TGTGCCAGCTCACCAAAGGTCCGGGGTACCAGCGATGGCTACACCTTC
j_call: TRBJ1-2
v_call: TRBV18
clone_size: NA
d_call: NA

cdr3_aa: CASSLARTASGNGNEQFF
cdr3_nt: TGTGCCAGCAGCTTAGCGAGGACGGCCAGCGGGAATGGCAATGAGCAGTTCTTC
j_call: TRBJ2-1
v_call: TRBV7-2
clone_size: NA
d_call: TRBD2

cdr3_aa: CASSQTGVTGELFF
cdr3_nt: TGTGCCAGCAGCCAGACAGGGGTCACCGGGGAGCTGTTTTTT
j_call: TRBJ2-2
v_call: TRBV6-5
clone_size: few
d_call: TRBD1

cdr3_aa: CAWSSDTGPVHTIYF
cdr3_nt: TGTGCCTGGAGCTCCGACACCGGCCCAGTGCACACCATATATTTT
j_call: TRBJ1-3
v_call: TRBV30
clone_size: NA
d_call: NA

cdr3_aa: CAWSVRGSGNTIYF
cdr3_nt: TGTGCCTGGAGTGTACGGGGCTCTGGAAACACCATATATTTT
j_call: TRBJ1-3
v_call: TRBV30
clone_size: NA
d_call: NA

cdr3_aa: CASSSYGTKGDQPQHF
cdr3_nt: TGTGCCAGCAGTTCTTACGGGACAAAGGGAGATCAGCCCCAGCATTTT
j_call: TRBJ1-5
v_call: TRBV7-2
clone_size: NA
d_call: NA

cdr3_aa: CASSLSSGTGFQPQHF
cdr3_nt: TGTGCCAGCAGTTTGTCTTCCGGGACAGGGTTTCAGCCCCAGCATTTT
j_call: TRBJ1-5
v_call: TRBV27
clone_size: NA
d_call: TRBD1

cdr3_aa: CASSYSLTGGEKAFF
cdr3_nt: TGTGCCAGCAGTTACTCATTGACAGGGGGCGAGAAAGCTTTCTTT
j_call: TRBJ1-1
v_call: TRBV6-2/TRBV6-3
clone_size: NA
d_call: TRBD1

cdr3_aa: CASTPTGDAHEQYF
cdr3_nt: TGTGCCAGCACCCCTACGGGGGACGCACACGAGCAGTACTTC
j_call: TRBJ2-7
v_call: TRBV28
clone_size: NA
d_call: NA

cdr3_aa: CSVGKEGTDGYTF
cdr3_nt: TGCAGCGTTGGGAAAGAGGGGACAGATGGCTACACCTTC
j_call: TRBJ1-2
v_call: TRBV29-1
clone_size: NA
d_call: TRBD1

cdr3_aa: CASRLASVVAGYTF
cdr3_nt: TGTGCCAGCAGGCTGGCCTCAGTCGTGGCCGGCTACACCTTC
j_call: TRBJ1-2
v_call: TRBV28
clone_size: NA
d_call: NA

cdr3_aa: CATGSGGRDTQYF
cdr3_nt: TGTGCCACCGGTAGTGGCGGGAGGGATACGCAGTATTTT
j_call: TRBJ2-3
v_call: TRBV24-1
clone_size: NA
d_call: TRBD2